The 7 T cell receptor beta chains in this list originate from one sample, sequenced in a study of cytomegalovirus exposure and HLA in healthy donors. The study ran its PCR with 60 Vbeta and 13 Jbeta primers. Sequencing was performed with immunoSEQ multiplex PCR; in TCRdb, only in-frame clones are kept and a portion is missing. The table lists 210,000 or so clones, 70% to 85% of them singletons. Source material: PBMCs. These receptors all stem from a woman aged 40 to 50 in good health and CMV-seronegative.

The rearrangement joins TRBV5-1 to TRBJ2-3, with 11 bases fitting TRBD2. Germline V CDR1 and CDR2: SGHRS, YFSETQ. V shed 0 bases and J 1 base; nucleotides not matched to a gene: 4. The CDR3 is 17 residues long. The CDR3 is CASSLGPTSGGTDTQYF. For the CDR3, the DNA is TGCGCCAGCAGCTTGGGCCCGACTAGCGGGGGCACAGATACGCAGTATTTT.

CDR3 loop: CASSDGGGMTDTQYF. CDR3 DNA: TGCGCCAGCAGTGATGGCGGGGGGATGACAGATACGCAGTATTTT. V and J are TRBV10-1 and TRBJ2-3; 8 bases align to TRBD2. V lost 3 bases and J lost 3; bases outside the gene matches: 5. Germline V gene sequence: CDR1 WNHNN, CDR2 SYGVQD (reference sequence). CDR3 length: 15 residues.

The chain uses TRBV7-6 and TRBJ2-3; D gene uncertain. V shed 11 bases and J shed 2 bases, with 14 bases lying between them. The V gene's germline CDR1 is SGHVS and CDR2 FNYEAQ. CDR3 length: 13 residues. The CDR3 is CASSQTPTDTQYF. In DNA, the CDR3 is TGTGCCTCCTCACAGACCCCCACAGATACGCAGTATTTT.

V and J are TRBV9 and TRBJ2-5; D is unresolved. Germline V gene sequence: CDR1 SGDLS, CDR2 YYNGEE. Trimming left V 2 bases short and J 4 bases short, with 9 bases between. The CDR3 extends over 13 amino acids. The CDR3 protein is CASSVYPRETQYF. In DNA form, the CDR3 reads TGTGCCAGCAGCGTTTACCCGAGAGAGACCCAGTACTTC.

The chain is built from TRBV6-6 and TRBJ2-1, with D maybe TRBD1 (6 bases). The CDR3 extends over 13 amino acids. Trimming left V 6 bases short and J 6 bases short, with 12 bases between. CDR1 and CDR2 from the germline V gene are MNHNY and SVGAGI (reference sequence). CDR3 in amino acids: CASSIGGFNEQFF. CDR3 coding DNA: TGTGCCAGCAGCATAGGGGGATTCAATGAGCAGTTCTTC.

The gene calls are TRBV2 and TRBJ1-1, with D possibly TRBD1 on 5 matching bases. Germline CDR1 and CDR2: SNHLY and FYNNEI. This CDR3 comprises 13 residues. Trimming took 8 bases from V and 1 from J, leaving 11 bases between them. CDR3: CASGVRENTEAFF. CDR3 in DNA: TGTGCCAGCGGGGTCAGGGAGAACACTGAAGCTTTCTTT.

This chain connects TRBV6-6 to TRBJ2-7; D may be TRBD1 (5 bases). Germline V gene lookup returns CDR1 MNHNY and CDR2 SVGAGI (reference sequence). The CDR3 loop spans 12 amino acids. V lost 5 bases and J 6 bases, leaving 11 bases between the germline ends. CDR3 in DNA: TGTGCCAGCAGTCCCAGGGAAGCCGAGCAGTACTTC. It yields the protein CASSPREAEQYF.